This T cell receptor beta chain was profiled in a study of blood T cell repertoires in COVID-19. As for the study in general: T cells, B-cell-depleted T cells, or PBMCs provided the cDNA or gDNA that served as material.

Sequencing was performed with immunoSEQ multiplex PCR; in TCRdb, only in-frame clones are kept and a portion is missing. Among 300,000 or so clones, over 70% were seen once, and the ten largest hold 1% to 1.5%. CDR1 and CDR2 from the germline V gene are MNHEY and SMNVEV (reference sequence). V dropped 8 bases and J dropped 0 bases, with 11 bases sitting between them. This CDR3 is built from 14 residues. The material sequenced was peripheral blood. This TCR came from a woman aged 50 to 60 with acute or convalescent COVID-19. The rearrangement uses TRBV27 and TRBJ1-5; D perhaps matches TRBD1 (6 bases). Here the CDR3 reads CASGPQGSNQPQHF. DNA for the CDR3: TGTGCCAGCGGACCACAGGGTAGCAATCAGCCCCAGCATTTT.